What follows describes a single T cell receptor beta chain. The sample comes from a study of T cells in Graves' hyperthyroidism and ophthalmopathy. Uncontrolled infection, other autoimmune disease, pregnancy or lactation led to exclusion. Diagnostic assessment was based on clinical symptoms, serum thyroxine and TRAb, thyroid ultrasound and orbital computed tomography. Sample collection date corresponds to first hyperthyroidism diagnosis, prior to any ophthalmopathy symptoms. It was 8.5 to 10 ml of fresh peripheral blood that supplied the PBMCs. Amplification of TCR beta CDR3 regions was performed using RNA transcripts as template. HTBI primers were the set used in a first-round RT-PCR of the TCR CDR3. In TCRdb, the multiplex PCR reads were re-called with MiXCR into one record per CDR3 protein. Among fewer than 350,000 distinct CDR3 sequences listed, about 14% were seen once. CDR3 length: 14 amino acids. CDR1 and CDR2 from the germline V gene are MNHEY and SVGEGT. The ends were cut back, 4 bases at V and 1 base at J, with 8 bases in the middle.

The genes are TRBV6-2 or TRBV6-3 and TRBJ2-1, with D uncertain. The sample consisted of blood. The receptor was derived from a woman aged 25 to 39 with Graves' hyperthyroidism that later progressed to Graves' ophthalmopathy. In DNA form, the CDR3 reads TGTGCCAGCAGTTTTAGGCGGTCCTACAATGAGCAGTTCTTC. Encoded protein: CASSFRRSYNEQFF.